The clone carrying this T cell receptor beta chain was counted between two and nine times. Ligated cDNA underwent four rounds of PCR with nested alpha and beta constant region primers and SP2. TCRdb analysed the 5' RACE reads with MiXCR anew, one entry per CDR3 protein. This sample has about 62,000 distinct CDR3 sequences; under 10% occur once, and the top ten carry 15% to 20%. These data are taken from a study of naive and memory T cell subsets. An oligonucleotide containing a UMI was ligated to the 3' end of TCR cDNA. The ends lost 4 bases at V and 6 bases at J; junction bases unmatched: 7. CDR3 length equals 14 residues. Germline lookup yields CDR1 SGHRS and CDR2 YFSETQ.

The chain employs TRBV5-1 and TRBJ1-5, with 7 bases lining up with TRBD1. The sequence was obtained from a female donor in good health. For the CDR3, the DNA is TGCGCCAGCAGCCCAGGACAGGAGGGTCAGCCCCAGCATTTT. This codes for CASSPGQEGQPQHF.